This TCR beta chain was sequenced in a study of control samples from healthy donors and cancer patients. V dropped 6 bases and J dropped 0 bases, with 9 bases sitting between them. Germline loops: CDR1 MNHEY, CDR2 SMNVEV (reference sequence). This CDR3 has 14 residues. The table lists this clone with a count of one. Data came from immunoSEQ multiplex PCR; TCRdb stores just in-frame clones and leaves some out. The table has fewer than 70,000 clones, roughly 80% seen once. V gene TRBV27 combines with J gene TRBJ1-3; no clear D. The sequence was obtained from a woman in her fifties or sixties with lung cancer. The sequenced material came from PBMCs. The CDR3: CASSPSYSGNTIYF. CDR3 DNA: TGTGCCAGCAGCCCTAGCTACTCTGGAAACACCATATATTTT.